This entry lists 15 T cell receptor beta chains sequenced from one sample in a study of OX40 agonist ivuxolimab in advanced cancers. The protocol was immunoSEQ multiplex PCR, while the TCRdb copy is restricted to in-frame clones and leaves out a portion. Of under 6,000 clones listed, roughly 67% were seen once; the top ten hold about 69%. The sequencing used CD4+ or CD8+ T cells sorted from blood, collected in a trial of the OX40 agonist ivuxolimab. The receptors were gathered from an adult with an advanced solid tumor such as melanoma, head and neck, liver or kidney cancer.

As for this clone: The junction and the germline gene differ at one end; a read error may be behind it. The chain is built from TRBV7-7 and TRBJ1-6; TRBD1 might be the D (5 bases). The germline V gene has CDR1 SSHAT and CDR2 FNYEAQ (reference sequence). The CDR3 runs to 14 residues. This CDR3 is CASSEGPGNSPLHF. CDR3 DNA sequence: TGTGCTAGCAGCGAGGGGCCAGGAAATTCACCCCTCCACTTT.

The rearrangement links TRBV9 to TRBJ1-2, with 9 bases lining up with TRBD1. Germline trimming cut 3 bases from V and 3 bases from J; bases unmatched to any gene: 12. Germline loops: CDR1 SGDLS, CDR2 YYNGEE. The CDR3 has 17 amino acids. The CDR3 is CASSATPGDREDYGYTF. CDR3 sequence (DNA): TGTGCCAGCAGCGCAACCCCGGGGGACAGGGAGGACTATGGCTACACCTTC.

The V gene is TRBV27, the J gene TRBJ2-3; the match to TRBD2 covers 8 bases. CDR1 is MNHEY, CDR2 SMNVEV, per germline (reference sequence). V dropped 2 bases and J dropped 1; count of bases not matched to a gene: 5. The CDR3 extends over 16 amino acids. CDR3 bases: TGTGCCAGCAGTTTAATTGGCGGGGGGCGCACAGATACGCAGTATTTT. Translation: CASSLIGGGRTDTQYF.

The chain carries TRBV2 and TRBJ2-1; the match to TRBD2 covers 9 bases. The CDR3 runs to 17 residues. Trimming at V came to 2 bases and at J to 7 bases, leaving 12 bases not matched to a gene. CDR1 SNHLY and CDR2 FYNNEI come from the germline V gene. CDR3 sequence reads: CASSEIRKLAGLNEQFF. The CDR3, as DNA: TGTGCCAGCAGTGAAATAAGGAAGCTAGCGGGGTTAAATGAGCAGTTCTTC.

The chain links TRBV7-9 to TRBJ2-2, with 12 positions matching TRBD2. The CDR3 extends over 16 amino acids. Unmatched junction bases numbered 4, after V lost 4 bases and J lost 4 bases. Germline CDR1 SEHNR, CDR2 FQNEAQ (reference sequence). CDR3 nucleotide sequence: TGTGCCAGCAGCTCTCTAGCGGGGGGGCGCACCGGGGAGCTGTTTTTT. It yields the protein CASSSLAGGRTGELFF. Combining the CDR3 with reference TRBV7-9 and TRBJ2-2 gives the whole variable domain DTGVSQNPRHKITKRGQNVTFRCDPISEHNRLYWYRQTLGQGPEFLTYFQNEAQLEKSRLLSDRFSAERPKGSFSTLEIQRTEQGDSAMYLCASSSLAGGRTGELFFGEGSRLTVL.

The gene calls are TRBV6-5 and TRBJ1-2; 8 bases map to TRBD1. Germline CDR1 reads MNHEY; CDR2 reads SVGAGI. The ends lost 8 bases at V and 3 bases at J; junction bases unmatched: 5. This CDR3 contains 13 residues. The chain's CDR3 is CASQDRVDYGYTF. In DNA, the CDR3 is TGTGCCAGCCAGGACAGGGTTGACTATGGCTACACCTTC.

The chain has TRBV5-3 and TRBJ1-3, with D possibly being TRBD1 (6 bases). TRBV5-3 is filed as an ORF, its function uncertain. The CDR3 totals 15 residues. V lost 8 bases to trimming and J lost 0 bases, with 15 bases between them. This CDR3 reads CASSGTGSSGNTIYF. CDR3 in DNA: TGTGCCAGCAGTGGAACAGGGAGCTCTGGAAACACCATATATTTT.

V usage is TRBV11-2 and J usage is TRBJ1-6, with 8 bases that match TRBD1. Per the germline V gene, CDR1 is SGHAT and CDR2 is FQNNGV. Losses at the gene ends were 3 bases for V and 9 bases for J; bases not matched to a gene: 13. The CDR3 length is 17 residues. This chain's CDR3 is CASSFQDLQGVSSPLHF. CDR3 coding DNA: TGTGCCAGCAGCTTCCAGGACCTACAGGGGGTATCTTCACCCCTCCACTTT. Full variable domain (outside the CDR3, taken from reference TRBV11-2 and TRBJ1-6): EAGVAQSPRYKIIEKRQSVAFWCNPISGHATLYWYQQILGQGPKLLIQFQNNGVVDDSQLPKDRFSAERLKGVDSTLKIQPAKLEDSAVYLCASSFQDLQGVSSPLHFGNGTRLTVT.

This clone came up many times. This chain connects TRBV7-9 to TRBJ1-2; D gene unclear. V lost 2 bases, J lost 4 bases, and 5 bases lay in between. CDR3 size: 12 residues. Germline V CDR1 and CDR2: SEHNR, FQNEAQ (reference sequence). The CDR3 spells CASSLLAYGYTF. CDR3 coding DNA: TGTGCCAGCAGCTTATTGGCCTATGGCTACACCTTC.

The chain recombines TRBV7-8 with TRBJ2-5; no clear D. CDR1 and CDR2 from the germline V gene are SGHVS and FQNEAQ. This CDR3 has 13 residues. Trimming shortened V by 1 base and J by 3 bases, and 6 bases separated the two germline ends. The CDR3 bases are TGTGCCAGCAGCTTAGGGGTAAAAGAGACCCAGTACTTC. Translation gives CASSLGVKETQYF.

The chain uses TRBV7-8 and TRBJ2-2, with TRBD1 as a possible D gene (6 bases). CDR1 is SGHVS, CDR2 FQNEAQ, per germline. The CDR3 has 16 amino acids. Trimming removed 1 base from V and 6 bases from J, with 15 bases in between. DNA of the CDR3: TGTGCCAGCAGCTTAGGAGCAGACAGGCGCGCCGGGGAGCTGTTTTTT. Its translation is CASSLGADRRAGELFF.

V is TRBV27 and J is TRBJ2-2; D assignment may be TRBD1 or TRBD2 (5 bases each). This CDR3 contains 16 residues. Germline V gene data show CDR1 as MNHEY and CDR2 as SMNVEV (reference sequence). Trimming removed 7 bases at V and 0 bases at J, with 15 bases between. Here the CDR3 reads CASTLGGHTNTGELFF. The CDR3 DNA follows: TGTGCCAGCACCCTCGGAGGACACACGAACACCGGGGAGCTGTTTTTT.

The chain joins TRBV4-2 to TRBJ1-2; no clear D gene. The CDR3 runs to 15 residues. Germline CDR1 LGHNA, CDR2 YNFKEQ. The V end was cut by 5 bases, the J end by 0 bases, with 13 bases between. This CDR3 reads CASSIFAGSNYGYTF. CDR3 nucleotide sequence: TGTGCCAGCAGCATATTTGCGGGGTCTAACTATGGCTACACCTTC.

This chain connects TRBV7-8 to TRBJ1-6, with 7 bases fitting TRBD1. The germline gives CDR1 SGHVS, CDR2 FQNEAQ. The CDR3 is 15 amino acids. Trimming took 5 bases from V and 10 from J; bases not matched to a gene: 11. CDR3 DNA: TGTGCCAGCAGCCCTGGGACGACAGGGAAATCACCCCTCCACTTT. Its protein product is CASSPGTTGKSPLHF.

Note on this clone: An end of the junction differs from the germline gene, which may be a read error. The J gene is TRBJ1-2, the V gene TRBV5-3, with no clear D. TRBV5-3 is assigned to the ORF class and has an uncertain function. CDR3 size: 15 residues. CDR3 DNA sequence: TGCGCCAGCAAGGAGGAGGAGTTAGCTAACTATGGCTACACCTTC. Amino acid sequence: CASKEEELANYGYTF.